This passage covers 28 T cell receptor beta chains from one sample sequenced in a study of T cell responses to AZD1222 COVID-19 vaccine. The protocol was immunoSEQ multiplex PCR, while the TCRdb copy is restricted to in-frame clones and leaves out a portion. The sample has over 90,000 clones; 70% to 90% are singletons. This sample comprised peripheral blood, obtained 28 days after the second AZD1222 dose. The receptors here all came from an adult who received the AZD1222 COVID-19 vaccine.

The chain employs TRBV21-1 and TRBJ1-6; the listed D gene, TRBD1, was not tested against the DNA. TRBV21-1 is a recognized pseudogene. The CDR3 runs 14 residues. CDR3 DNA sequence: TGTGCCAGCGCGACAGGTGGAAATAATTCACCCCTCCACTTT. Its translation is CASATGGNNSPLHF.

This chain connects TRBV5-1 to TRBJ2-5; D may match TRBD1 or TRBD2 (6 bases each). V was clipped by 4 bases and J by 1 base, with 11 bases between them. Germline V gene sequence: CDR1 SGHRS, CDR2 YFSETQ. The CDR3 consists of 14 residues. The CDR3: CASSAPGAQETQYF. CDR3 nucleotide sequence: TGCGCCAGCAGCGCCCCGGGGGCCCAAGAGACCCAGTACTTC.

The genes are TRBV30 and TRBJ1-1; D not resolved. From germline, CDR1 is GTSNPN and CDR2 SVGIG (reference sequence). The CDR3 has 14 amino acids. Trimming removed 1 base from V and 0 bases from J, with 9 bases in between. CDR3 in amino acids: CAWSAKGMNTEAFF. In DNA, the CDR3 is TGTGCCTGGAGTGCTAAAGGAATGAACACTGAAGCTTTCTTT. The full variable domain, its missing parts supplied by reference TRBV30 and TRBJ1-1, is SQTIHQWPATLVQPVGSPLSLECTVEGTSNPNLYWYRQAAGRGLQLLFYSVGIGQISSEVPQNLSASRPQDRQFILSSKKLLLSDSGFYLCAWSAKGMNTEAFFGQGTRLTVV.

The chain is built from TRBV30 and TRBJ1-5, with a possible D match to TRBD1 (5 bases). Germline V CDR1 and CDR2: GTSNPN, SVGIG (reference sequence). V was shortened by 3 bases and J by 1 base, with 10 bases between the two germline ends. The CDR3 has 14 amino acids. The CDR3 here is CAWRGGTSNQPQHF. The DNA for the CDR3 is TGTGCCTGGAGGGGGGGAACAAGCAATCAGCCCCAGCATTTT. Filled out from reference TRBV30 and TRBJ1-5, the complete variable domain reads SQTIHQWPATLVQPVGSPLSLECTVEGTSNPNLYWYRQAAGRGLQLLFYSVGIGQISSEVPQNLSASRPQDRQFILSSKKLLLSDSGFYLCAWRGGTSNQPQHFGDGTRLSIL.

This clone was seen more than once but under ten times. The rearrangement links TRBV28 to TRBJ2-1, with TRBD2 matching 13 bases. With 3 bases clipped from V and 8 bases from J, the junction kept 10 bases outside the gene matches. The CDR3 covers 17 residues. Germline V gene sequence: CDR1 MDHEN, CDR2 SYDVKM. In DNA, the CDR3 is TGTGCCAGCAGTTTGGAGTGGACTAGCGGGAGTAAGGATGAGCAGTTCTTC. This codes for CASSLEWTSGSKDEQFF.

The V call is TRBV30, the J call TRBJ2-7, with no clear D. The CDR3 has 13 residues. V shed 4 bases and J shed 7 bases, with 17 bases lying between them. CDR1 GTSNPN and CDR2 SVGIG come from the germline V gene (reference sequence). CDR3 protein: CAWTELPNGEQYF. CDR3 sequence (DNA): TGTGCCTGGACTGAACTTCCTAACGGGGAGCAGTACTTC.

The V gene is TRBV4-2, the J gene TRBJ1-1, with 9 bases matching TRBD1. CDR1 and CDR2 (germline): LGHNA, YNFKEQ. The CDR3 loop spans 16 amino acids. The ends lost 6 bases at V and 4 bases at J; junction bases unmatched: 12. The CDR3 coding sequence is TGTGCCAGCAGTACTTTACCGGGACAGGGTCTCACTGAAGCTTTCTTT. Translated, it gives CASSTLPGQGLTEAFF.

The chain uses TRBV4-2 and TRBJ1-3; TRBD1 might be the D (5 bases). Germline values: CDR1 LGHNA, CDR2 YNFKEQ. V lost 0 bases to trimming and J lost 0 bases, with 15 bases between them. The CDR3 consists of 18 residues. CDR3 residues: CASSQDRARTSSGNTIYF. CDR3 coding DNA: TGTGCCAGCAGCCAAGATCGTGCCCGGACAAGCTCTGGAAACACCATATATTTT.

The chain carries TRBV3-1 (or the pseudogene TRBV3-2) and TRBJ2-1; 8 bases agree with TRBD1. Unmatched junction bases numbered 7, after V lost 0 bases and J lost 6 bases. Germline CDR1 is LGHDT and CDR2 is YNNKEL (reference sequence). This CDR3 contains 16 residues. CDR3: CASSQEVDRDPNEQFF. CDR3 nucleotide sequence: TGTGCCAGCAGCCAAGAGGTGGACAGGGATCCCAATGAGCAGTTCTTC.

The rearrangement joins TRBV30 to TRBJ2-5; D unresolved. Trimming pared 4 bases from V and 0 bases from J, leaving 9 bases between. The germline V gene has CDR1 GTSNPN and CDR2 SVGIG (reference sequence). The CDR3 runs 13 residues. In nucleotides, the CDR3 is TGTGCCTGGACGGTGGGGTACCAAGAGACCCAGTACTTC. It codes for CAWTVGYQETQYF.

The rearrangement links TRBV9 to TRBJ2-3; 10 bases match TRBD2. Germline lookup yields CDR1 SGDLS and CDR2 YYNGEE. The CDR3 has 15 amino acids. Unmatched junction bases numbered 9, after V lost 5 bases and J lost 6 bases. For the CDR3, the DNA is TGTGCCAGCAGTCGAACTAGCGGGGCGAGTGATACGCAGTATTTT. Its translation: CASSRTSGASDTQYF. The complete variable domain, with remaining parts taken from reference TRBV9 and TRBJ2-3, reads DSGVTQTPKHLITATGQRVTLRCSPRSGDLSVYWYQQSLDQGLQFLIQYYNGEERAKGNILERFSAQQFPDLHSELNLSSLELGDSALYFCASSRTSGASDTQYFGPGTRLTVL.

The chain recombines TRBV15 with TRBJ1-1, with unresolved D. Germline V gene lookup returns CDR1 LNHNV and CDR2 YYDKDF (reference sequence). Trimming pared 0 bases from V and 0 bases from J, leaving 11 bases between. The CDR3 extends over 16 amino acids. The CDR3 region has the DNA TGTGCCACCAGCAGAGATTATGGCAGAATGAACACTGAAGCTTTCTTT. It encodes CATSRDYGRMNTEAFF.

The J gene is TRBJ2-7, the V gene TRBV4-1; 7 positions match TRBD1. In germline, CDR1 is MGHRA, CDR2 YSYEKL. V trimming: 4 bases; J trimming: 2 bases; junction bases outside the gene matches: 11. The CDR3 covers 16 residues. The CDR3 loop is CASSPTGTADAYEQYF. The CDR3 DNA reads as TGCGCCAGCAGCCCCACCGGGACAGCTGACGCCTACGAGCAGTACTTC.

V gene TRBV20-1 combines with J gene TRBJ2-1; D is possibly TRBD2 (7 bases). Germline CDR1 reads DFQATT; CDR2 reads SNEGSKA (reference sequence). The CDR3 covers 11 residues. V was cut by 5 bases and J by 13 bases, with 15 bases left in between. The CDR3 here is CSAWWAGAQFF. The CDR3, as DNA: TGCAGTGCTTGGTGGGCGGGGGCACAGTTCTTC.

CDR3 amino acids: CASSSPAVPRGYTF. CDR3 sequence (DNA): TGTGCCAGCAGTTCTCCCGCCGTGCCTCGGGGCTACACCTTC. V and J are TRBV27 and TRBJ1-2; D not certain. Trimming removed 4 bases at V and 8 bases at J, with 17 bases between. The CDR3 spans 14 residues. In germline, CDR1 is MNHEY, CDR2 SMNVEV (reference sequence).

This chain joins TRBV4-2 and TRBJ1-5; 7 bases agree with TRBD1. Germline CDR1 reads LGHNA; CDR2 reads YNFKEQ. After removal of 4 bases from V and 4 bases from J, the junction contained 10 bases not matched to a gene. CDR3 length: 16 amino acids. In nucleotides, the CDR3 is TGTGCCAGCAGCCTCCAAAGTCGGGACAGTAATCAGCCCCAGCATTTT. It is translated as CASSLQSRDSNQPQHF.

This rearrangement joins TRBV25-1 to TRBJ1-1; no clear D gene. CDR3 length: 14 residues. Looked up from germline, CDR1 is MGHDK and CDR2 is SYGVNS. The V end was cut by 0 bases, the J end by 6 bases, with 11 bases between. The CDR3: CASSEYYGSPEAFF. The DNA for the CDR3 is TGTGCCAGCAGTGAATATTACGGATCCCCTGAAGCTTTCTTT.

This clone came up once. The chain employs TRBV5-8 and TRBJ1-1, with D unclear. The CDR3 runs 17 residues. V dropped 4 bases and J dropped 5 bases, with 24 bases sitting between them. Germline assignment: CDR1 SGHTS and CDR2 YDEGEE. The CDR3 DNA sequence: TGTGCCAGCAGCCCGGCCGAATCCCATCGTGGCTTGACTGAAGCTTTCTTT. Amino acids: CASSPAESHRGLTEAFF.

The J gene is TRBJ2-7, the V gene TRBV10-1; TRBD2 might be the D (6 bases). V lost 8 bases and J lost 2, with 19 bases in between. The germline V gene encodes CDR1 WNHNN and CDR2 SYGVQD (reference sequence). The CDR3 has 15 residues. CDR3 coding DNA: TGCGCCAGCTATTCGGGAGTTAAGAAACCCTACGAGCAGTACTTC. It yields the protein CASYSGVKKPYEQYF.

V is TRBV6-4 and J is TRBJ2-3, with 11 bases matching TRBD2. Germline values: CDR1 MRHNA, CDR2 SNTAGT. The CDR3 is 16 amino acids. Trimming at V came to 3 bases and at J to 0 bases, leaving 2 bases not matched to a gene. The CDR3 protein is CASSEWTSGSTDTQYF. CDR3 DNA: TGTGCCAGCAGTGAGTGGACTAGCGGGAGCACAGATACGCAGTATTTT.

V is TRBV14 and J is TRBJ2-3; 14 positions match TRBD2. Germline V gene data show CDR1 as SGHDN and CDR2 as FVKESK. The CDR3 consists of 18 residues. J lost 6 bases, V lost 3 bases, and 11 bases had no gene match. The chain's CDR3 is CASSQEGTSGSSFDTQYF. As DNA, the CDR3 is TGTGCCAGCAGCCAGGAGGGGACTAGCGGGAGTTCGTTTGATACGCAGTATTTT. The full variable domain, rest sourced from reference TRBV14 and TRBJ2-3, is EAGVTQFPSHSVIEKGQTVTLRCDPISGHDNLYWYRRVMGKEIKFLLHFVKESKQDESGMPNNRFLAERTGGTYSTLKVQPAELEDSGVYFCASSQEGTSGSSFDTQYFGPGTRLTVL.

The chain is built from TRBV29-1 and TRBJ1-5, with D maybe TRBD1 (6 bases). This CDR3 region has 14 residues. V lost 6 bases to trimming and J lost 0 bases, with 12 bases between them. Germline V gene data show CDR1 as SQVTM and CDR2 as ANQGSEA. For the CDR3, the DNA is TGCAGCGTCACGGGACAAAATAGCAATCAGCCCCAGCATTTT. Translation: CSVTGQNSNQPQHF.

The chain has TRBV6-5 and TRBJ1-2, with D possibly being TRBD1 (5 bases). CDR1 is MNHEY and CDR2 is SVGAGI in the germline V gene. There are 14 residues in the CDR3. With 6 bases removed from V and 0 bases from J, the gap between germline ends came to 11 bases. CDR3 residues: CASRGDVANYGYTF. The CDR3 DNA reads as TGTGCCAGCAGGGGGGACGTTGCTAACTATGGCTACACCTTC.

This chain links TRBV3-1 (or the pseudogene TRBV3-2) with TRBJ1-6; weak D call: TRBD1 (5 bases). Trimming removed 5 bases at V and 14 bases at J, with 13 bases between. Germline assignment: CDR1 LGHDT and CDR2 YNNKEL (reference sequence). This CDR3 is 12 amino acids long. For the CDR3, the DNA is TGTGCCAGCAGCGGCGCGGGACCGGCCCTCCACTTT. It encodes CASSGAGPALHF.

This clone was recorded only once. The J gene is TRBJ1-2, the V gene TRBV27; D is ambiguous. This CDR3 is 12 amino acids long. Deletions cut 4 bases from V and 5 bases from J, with 8 bases between. Germline V lookup: CDR1 MNHEY, CDR2 SMNVEV (reference sequence). This CDR3 reads CASSSNSYGYTF. The DNA of the CDR3 is TGTGCCAGCAGTTCCAACAGTTATGGCTACACCTTC.

This clone turned up a few times. The chain carries TRBV6-5 and TRBJ2-7, with 13 bases identical to TRBD2. The CDR3 has 14 residues. V lost 6 bases to trimming and J lost 3 bases; unmatched junction nucleotides: 2. Germline V lookup: CDR1 MNHEY, CDR2 SVGAGI. The CDR3 bases are TGTGCCAGCAGCGGGACTAGCGGGAACTACGAGCAGTACTTC. This sequence encodes CASSGTSGNYEQYF.

Only a few counts were recorded for this clone. The J gene is TRBJ2-5, the V gene TRBV14; perhaps TRBD2 as D (6 bases). Trimming shortened V by 4 bases and J by 3 bases, and 12 bases separated the two germline ends. Looked up from germline, CDR1 is SGHDN and CDR2 is FVKESK. This CDR3 contains 14 residues. CDR3 bases: TGTGCCAGCAGCCTTCTCTGGGGGGAAGAGACCCAGTACTTC. The encoded protein is CASSLLWGEETQYF. Filled out from reference TRBV14 and TRBJ2-5, the complete variable domain reads EAGVTQFPSHSVIEKGQTVTLRCDPISGHDNLYWYRRVMGKEIKFLLHFVKESKQDESGMPNNRFLAERTGGTYSTLKVQPAELEDSGVYFCASSLLWGEETQYFGPGTRLLVL.

The V call is TRBV7-6, the J call TRBJ2-7, with TRBD2 matching 7 bases. The CDR3 is 15 amino acids. J was trimmed by 1 base and V by 1 base; bases with no gene match: 4. Germline-derived CDR1 and CDR2 are SGHVS and FNYEAQ. This CDR3 is CASSLGGGDSYEQYF. CDR3 sequence (DNA): TGTGCCAGCAGCTTAGGGGGGGGTGATTCCTACGAGCAGTACTTC.